These 26 T cell receptor beta chains came from one sample sequenced in a study of memory CD4+ T cells and cytomegalovirus serostatus. Single viable CD3+CD4+CD8-CD45RO+ cells were sorted as the memory CD4+ T cells. Using immunoSEQ multiplex PCR, the repertoire was profiled, and TCRdb retains in-frame clones only, with some absent. The sample lists over 40,000 clones; roughly 83% were seen once. What was sequenced was memory CD4+ T cells from blood. These receptors all come from an adult in good health and CMV-seronegative.

This clone occurred once. J is TRBJ1-1 and V is TRBV7-8; TRBD1 matches 8 bases. The CDR3 consists of 14 residues. The germline gives CDR1 SGHVS, CDR2 FQNEAQ. V was clipped by 5 bases and J by 5 bases; unmatched bases: 7. The CDR3 nucleotides are TGTGCCAGCAGCCTACGGACAGGGTTAACTGAAGCTTTCTTT. It specifies CASSLRTGLTEAFF.

The rearrangement joins TRBV2 to TRBJ1-5; the D gene is possibly TRBD1 (5 bases). Germline CDR1 reads SNHLY; CDR2 reads FYNNEI. This CDR3 is 15 amino acids long. V lost 6 bases and J lost 4, with 16 bases in between. CDR3 loop: CASRGDAGGNQPQHF. The CDR3 DNA sequence: TGTGCCAGCAGAGGGGACGCGGGCGGAAATCAGCCCCAGCATTTT.

This clone was detected only a few times. The chain combines TRBV5-1 with TRBJ2-2; D unresolved. Germline V CDR1 and CDR2: SGHRS, YFSETQ. The V end lost 1 base, the J end lost 0 bases, and 7 bases lay between the germline ends. This CDR3 contains 15 residues. Here the CDR3 reads CASSLLTPNTGELFF. CDR3 sequence (DNA): TGCGCCAGCAGCTTGTTAACACCGAACACCGGGGAGCTGTTTTTT.

The chain recombines TRBV2 with TRBJ2-6; D gene ambiguous. The CDR3 sequence is 15 residues long. Germline CDR1 SNHLY, CDR2 FYNNEI. Trimming left V 8 bases short and J 4 bases short, with 15 bases between. CDR3 residues: CASSQTFSGANVLTF. The CDR3 DNA reads TGTGCCAGCTCGCAGACCTTTTCCGGGGCCAACGTCCTGACTTTC.

This chain links TRBV30 with TRBJ1-1; D gene uncertain. CDR1 and CDR2 from the germline V gene are GTSNPN and SVGIG (reference sequence). This CDR3 is built from 15 residues. V shed 3 bases and J shed 1 base, with 15 bases lying between them. This CDR3 reads CAWSQHASRNTEAFF. CDR3 sequence (DNA): TGTGCCTGGAGCCAGCACGCCTCCAGGAACACTGAAGCTTTCTTT.

V is TRBV7-9 and J is TRBJ2-5; 8 nucleotides line up with TRBD2. V shed 1 base and J 2 bases; nucleotides not matched to a gene: 3. Germline V gives CDR1 SEHNR, CDR2 FQNEAQ (reference sequence). This CDR3 has 15 residues. The CDR3 coding sequence is TGTGCCAGCAGCTTAGTCCCTAGCGGGCAAGAGACCCAGTACTTC. It translates to CASSLVPSGQETQYF. Full variable domain (missing parts from reference TRBV7-9 and TRBJ2-5): DTGVSQNPRHKITKRGQNVTFRCDPISEHNRLYWYRQTLGQGPEFLTYFQNEAQLEKSRLLSDRFSAERPKGSFSTLEIQRTEQGDSAMYLCASSLVPSGQETQYFGPGTRLLVL.

This sequence joins TRBV4-2 and TRBJ1-2; 7 bases align to TRBD1. The V segment lost 1 base and the J segment 4 bases; nucleotides outside the gene matches: 12. Per germline, CDR1 LGHNA and CDR2 YNFKEQ. CDR3 length: 17 amino acids. The CDR3 protein is CASSQADWTGERYGYTF. The CDR3 nucleotides are TGTGCCAGCAGCCAAGCTGATTGGACAGGCGAACGCTATGGCTACACCTTC.

Of note for this clone: At the DNA level, this CDR3 is encoded by other sequences in the same sample as well. This chain links TRBV19 with TRBJ1-2, with TRBD1 identical over 7 bases. The germline V gene has CDR1 LNHDA and CDR2 SQIVND (reference sequence). Trimming took 6 bases from V and 8 from J; bases not matched to a gene: 6. This CDR3 has 12 amino acids. The CDR3 coding sequence is TGTGCCAGTAGCCCGAGACAGGGAGGCTACACCTTC. Translated: CASSPRQGGYTF.

This clone was counted only a few times. V gene TRBV28 combines with J gene TRBJ1-1, with D possibly matching TRBD1 (5 bases). V was shortened by 5 bases and J by 1 base, with 11 bases between the two germline ends. The CDR3 has 14 amino acids. Germline V gene data show CDR1 as MDHEN and CDR2 as SYDVKM. The CDR3 region is CASSLGGANTEAFF. The CDR3 DNA reads TGTGCCAGCAGTCTGGGGGGAGCGAACACTGAAGCTTTCTTT.

This clone was seen a few times. The V call is TRBV6-1, the J call TRBJ1-6, with D hard to call. The CDR3 runs to 14 residues. V was trimmed by 6 bases and J by 0 bases, leaving 6 bases between them. Germline loops: CDR1 MNHNS, CDR2 SASEGT. The DNA for the CDR3 is TGTGCCAGCAGGACGAGCTCCTATAATTCACCCCTCCACTTT. This encodes CASRTSSYNSPLHF.

V and J are TRBV5-1 and TRBJ2-1; D gene ambiguous. CDR3 size: 14 residues. Germline-derived CDR1 and CDR2 are SGHRS and YFSETQ. Trimming took off 5 bases at V and 9 bases at J, with 18 bases between the two ends. CDR3 DNA: TGCGCCAGCAGACGTACGAGTGGCGCCGGTGAGCAGTTCTTC. Its protein product is CASRRTSGAGEQFF.

The table lists this clone with a few counts. This sequence joins TRBV7-9 and TRBJ2-2; possible D gene TRBD1, 6 bases. V was clipped by 2 bases and J by 1 base, with 11 bases between them. CDR3 length equals 16 residues. Germline V gene sequence: CDR1 SEHNR, CDR2 FQNEAQ (reference sequence). CDR3 nucleotides: TGTGCCAGCAGCTTAAGTGGGGGCGTGAACACCGGGGAGCTGTTTTTT. Encoded protein: CASSLSGGVNTGELFF.

CDR3 protein: CASSLALTVGGEQFF. The DNA for the CDR3 is TGTGCCAGCAGCTTAGCGCTAACCGTAGGGGGTGAGCAGTTCTTC. The V gene is TRBV7-2, the J gene TRBJ2-1, with D perhaps TRBD1 (6 bases). The CDR3 is 15 residues long. Germline V gene lookup returns CDR1 SGHTA and CDR2 FQGNSA. V dropped 0 bases and J dropped 9 bases, with 15 bases sitting between them. The variable domain in full, with the rest retrieved from reference TRBV7-2 and TRBJ2-1, is GAGVSQSPSNKVTEKGKDVELRCDPISGHTALYWYRQSLGQGLEFLIYFQGNSAPDKSGLPSDRFSAERTGGSVSTLTIQRTQQEDSAVYLCASSLALTVGGEQFFGPGTRLTVL.

The rearrangement uses TRBV5-1 and TRBJ2-7, with TRBD2 matching 8 bases. The CDR3 spans 13 residues. Per germline, CDR1 SGHRS and CDR2 YFSETQ. V lost 4 bases to trimming and J lost 5 bases; unmatched junction nucleotides: 5. DNA for the CDR3: TGCGCCAGCAGCGTAGGGACTAGAGACGAGCAGTACTTC. Its protein is CASSVGTRDEQYF.

The rearrangement uses TRBV10-3 and TRBJ1-2; D is possibly TRBD1 (6 bases). Looked up from germline, CDR1 is ENHRY and CDR2 is SYGVKD. V gave up 10 bases and J gave up 4 bases, with 22 bases separating them. CDR3 size: 15 residues. CDR3 nucleotides: TGTGCCACCTCAGGGGTAAGAGGGAAGGTCTATGGCTACACCTTC. This sequence encodes CATSGVRGKVYGYTF.

This clone was seen a single time. CDR3 sequence reads: CASSLKVDSPLHF. The CDR3 DNA sequence: TGCGCCAGCAGCTTGAAGGTTGATTCACCCCTCCACTTT. The genes are TRBV5-1 and TRBJ1-6; D gene ambiguous. This CDR3 is built from 13 residues. V gave up 1 base and J gave up 8 bases, with 7 bases separating them. The germline V gene encodes CDR1 SGHRS and CDR2 YFSETQ.

The chain is built from TRBV2 and TRBJ2-7; D unresolved. Germline CDR1 is SNHLY and CDR2 is FYNNEI. The V and J ends lost 6 bases and 0 bases respectively, with 18 bases between them. The CDR3 has 16 residues. CDR3 region: CASSLSRSLSSYEQYF. The CDR3 nucleotides read TGTGCCAGCAGCCTAAGTCGGTCTTTAAGCTCCTACGAGCAGTACTTC.

V and J are TRBV5-1 and TRBJ1-1; D is ambiguous. CDR1 and CDR2 from the germline V gene are SGHRS and YFSETQ. The V end was cut by 4 bases, the J end by 0 bases, with 10 bases between. There are 14 residues in the CDR3. The CDR3 loop reads CASSPQNMNTEAFF. As DNA, the CDR3 is TGCGCCAGCAGCCCACAGAACATGAACACTGAAGCTTTCTTT.

The chain carries TRBV9 and TRBJ2-1; 8 bases align to TRBD2. After removal of 7 bases from V and 2 bases from J, the junction contained 8 bases not matched to a gene. Germline-derived CDR1 and CDR2 are SGDLS and YYNGEE. The CDR3 spans 15 residues. CDR3 nucleotides: TGTGCCAGCGGAGACGGGACTAGAACCTACAATGAGCAGTTCTTC. This encodes CASGDGTRTYNEQFF.

The V call is TRBV7-9, the J call TRBJ2-1, with a tentative D call TRBD2 (7 bases). CDR1 is SEHNR, CDR2 FQNEAQ, per germline (reference sequence). The CDR3 sequence is 17 residues long. Trimming took 0 bases from V and 7 from J, leaving 19 bases between them. Here the CDR3 DNA reads TGTGCCAGCAGCTTAGCGTACAAGGGGGGGTTGGGTAATGAGCAGTTCTTC. Protein product: CASSLAYKGGLGNEQFF.

The CDR3 region is CAWSVSGRLGNTIYF. CDR3 nucleotide sequence: TGTGCCTGGAGTGTATCAGGGAGACTTGGAAACACCATATATTTT. This chain joins TRBV30 and TRBJ1-3, with D maybe TRBD1 (5 bases). This CDR3 has 15 amino acids. Per germline, CDR1 GTSNPN and CDR2 SVGIG (reference sequence). With 0 bases removed from V and 3 bases from J, the gap between germline ends came to 12 bases.

A remark on this clone: Mismatch with germline at one junction end may stem from a read error. The chain links TRBV7-7 to TRBJ2-3; tentative D call: TRBD2 (6 bases). Germline V lookup: CDR1 SSHAT, CDR2 FNYEAQ (reference sequence). This CDR3 is 14 amino acids long. The CDR3 here is CASSLTGGTDTQYF. In DNA form, the CDR3 reads TGTGCTAGCAGCTTAACGGGGGGCACAGATACGCAGTATTTT.

Only one count was recorded for this clone. The chain is built from TRBV5-6 and TRBJ2-5; 7 nucleotides align to TRBD2. V lost 4 bases to trimming and J lost 1 base; unmatched junction nucleotides: 4. The CDR3 contains 14 residues. Germline CDR1 is SGHDT and CDR2 is YYEEEE. The CDR3 sequence is CASSIGGTQETQYF. The CDR3 DNA sequence: TGTGCCAGCAGCATCGGGGGGACCCAAGAGACCCAGTACTTC.

The chain links TRBV5-1 to TRBJ1-3; D is ambiguous. The CDR3 spans 16 residues. Germline V gene lookup returns CDR1 SGHRS and CDR2 YFSETQ. V was shortened by 4 bases and J by 4 bases, with 18 bases between the two germline ends. DNA for the CDR3: TGCGCCAGCAGCCTCAGGCGGCCAGAAGGGGGAAACACCATATATTTT. Protein: CASSLRRPEGGNTIYF.

The rearrangement joins TRBV9 to TRBJ1-2; D gene ambiguous. CDR1 SGDLS and CDR2 YYNGEE come from the germline V gene. Trimming left V 3 bases short and J 5 bases short, with 20 bases between. This CDR3 is 16 amino acids long. CDR3 region: CASSGQDIPVGYGYTF. For the CDR3, the DNA is TGTGCCAGCAGCGGGCAAGACATCCCCGTGGGGTATGGCTACACCTTC.

The V gene is TRBV14, the J gene TRBJ1-2; D possibly corresponds to TRBD1 (6 bases). The length of the CDR3 is 16 residues. Deletions cut 5 bases from V and 2 bases from J, with 18 bases between. Germline V lookup: CDR1 SGHDN, CDR2 FVKESK. CDR3 sequence (DNA): TGTGCCAGCAGCAAAATTGGACAGCCGAAAAACTATGGCTACACCTTC. Translating it yields CASSKIGQPKNYGYTF. The whole variable domain, remainder taken from reference TRBV14 and TRBJ1-2, is EAGVTQFPSHSVIEKGQTVTLRCDPISGHDNLYWYRRVMGKEIKFLLHFVKESKQDESGMPNNRFLAERTGGTYSTLKVQPAELEDSGVYFCASSKIGQPKNYGYTFGSGTRLTVV.